This TCR beta chain was sequenced during a study of blood T cell repertoires in COVID-19. Background on the study: Some COVID-19 samples were acute and others convalescent; all came from the United States, Italy and Spain. PBMCs, B-cell-depleted T cells, or T cells were the source of the cDNA or gDNA that made up the material.

Original analysis: Nucleated cell number was recorded as an estimate derived from reference gene primer amplification. The protocol was immunoSEQ multiplex PCR, while the TCRdb copy is restricted to in-frame clones and leaves out a portion. V and J calls and clone size follow that table, whereas D and trimming were derived from the DNA. This table has roughly 230,000 clones, about nine tenths appearing once. Germline loops: CDR1 MRHNA, CDR2 SNTAGT. The CDR3 consists of 16 residues. Trimming shortened V by 0 bases and J by 4 bases, and 15 bases separated the two germline ends. The sample consisted of peripheral blood. The clonotype comes from a man between 65 and 85 years old with acute or convalescent COVID-19. The rearrangement uses TRBV6-4 and TRBJ1-1; D not certain. CDR3 sequence reads: CASSDSKRPLGTEAFF. DNA for the CDR3: TGTGCCAGCAGTGACTCGAAGCGGCCGCTGGGCACTGAAGCTTTCTTT.